This T cell receptor (beta chain) was profiled in a study of post-analysis software for immune sequencing data. Study-wide results and limits: The study found TRBV5-6, TRBV5-1 and TRBV20-1 among five or six TRBV segments more frequent in patients than controls.

After removal of 0 bases from V and 12 bases from J, the junction contained 8 bases not matched to a gene. CDR3 length equals 12 residues. Germline V gene sequence: CDR1 SQVTM, CDR2 ANQGSEA. Carried by the TCR beta cDNA libraries were unique molecular identifiers. TCRdb reprocessed the PCR reads via MiXCR and lists one record per CDR3 protein. The sample has almost 700,000 distinct CDR3 sequences, 55% to 60% seen once; the top ten hold approximately 11%. A remark on this clonotype: Its antigen is currently unknown.

This clonotype was sampled from a girl aged 2 to 9 with multiple sclerosis. Sample: blood. V usage is TRBV29-1 and J usage is TRBJ2-7, with TRBD2 matching 7 bases. CDR3 in amino acids: CSVEDRAGVRYF. The CDR3 DNA follows: TGCAGCGTTGAAGATCGCGCGGGAGTTCGGTACTTC.